This T cell receptor (beta chain) was observed in a study of cytomegalovirus exposure and HLA in healthy donors. The V gene lost 8 bases and the J gene lost 4 bases, with 12 bases spanning the gap. This CDR3 is built from 11 residues. Per the germline V gene, CDR1 is GTSNPN and CDR2 is SVGIG (reference sequence). PCR used 60 Vbeta primers and 13 Jbeta primers. Sequencing used immunoSEQ multiplex PCR; TCRdb keeps in-frame clones, though not all of them. The sample holds 130,000 to 150,000 clones, almost 80% seen once. The receptor's source is a woman aged 40-49 years in good health and CMV-seropositive. The sequenced material came from PBMCs. The chain recombines TRBV30 with TRBJ2-7; perhaps TRBD1 as D (6 bases). The CDR3 is CAAGRGYEQYF. CDR3 DNA sequence: TGTGCCGCGGGCAGGGGTTACGAGCAGTACTTC.